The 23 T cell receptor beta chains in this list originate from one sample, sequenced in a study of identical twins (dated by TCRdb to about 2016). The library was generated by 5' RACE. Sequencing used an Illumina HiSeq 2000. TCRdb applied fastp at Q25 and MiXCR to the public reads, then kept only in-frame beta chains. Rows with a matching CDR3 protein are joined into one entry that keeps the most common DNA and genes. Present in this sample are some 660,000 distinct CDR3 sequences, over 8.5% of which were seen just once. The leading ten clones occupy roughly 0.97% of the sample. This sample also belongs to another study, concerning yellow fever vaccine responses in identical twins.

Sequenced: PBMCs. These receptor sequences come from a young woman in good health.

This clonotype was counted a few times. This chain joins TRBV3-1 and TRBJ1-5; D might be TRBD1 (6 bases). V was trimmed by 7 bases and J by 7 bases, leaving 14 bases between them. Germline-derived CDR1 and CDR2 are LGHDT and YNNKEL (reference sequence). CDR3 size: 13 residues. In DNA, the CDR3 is TGTGCCAGCACTAGGGGGAGTGGACAGCCCCAGCATTTT. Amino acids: CASTRGSGQPQHF.

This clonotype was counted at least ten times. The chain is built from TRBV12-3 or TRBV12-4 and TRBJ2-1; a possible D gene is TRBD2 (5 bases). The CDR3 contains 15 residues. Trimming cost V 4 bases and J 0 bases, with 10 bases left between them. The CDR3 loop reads CASSSEGPSYNEQFF. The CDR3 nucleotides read TGTGCCAGCAGTTCAGAGGGTCCCTCCTACAATGAGCAGTTCTTC.

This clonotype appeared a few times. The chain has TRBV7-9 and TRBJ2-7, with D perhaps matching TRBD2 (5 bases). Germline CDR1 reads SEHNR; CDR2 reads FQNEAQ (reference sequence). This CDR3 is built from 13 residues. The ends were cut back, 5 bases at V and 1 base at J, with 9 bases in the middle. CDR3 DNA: TGTGCCAGCAGCGCCCGCGGGTCCTACGAGCAGTACTTC. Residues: CASSARGSYEQYF.

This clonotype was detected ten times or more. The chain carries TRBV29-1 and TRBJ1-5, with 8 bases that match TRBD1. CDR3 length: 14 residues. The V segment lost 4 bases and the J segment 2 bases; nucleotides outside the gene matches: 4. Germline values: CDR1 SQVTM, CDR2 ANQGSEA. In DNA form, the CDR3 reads TGCAGCGTTGGTGTGGGACAGGGCAATCAGCCCCAGCATTTT. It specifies CSVGVGQGNQPQHF.

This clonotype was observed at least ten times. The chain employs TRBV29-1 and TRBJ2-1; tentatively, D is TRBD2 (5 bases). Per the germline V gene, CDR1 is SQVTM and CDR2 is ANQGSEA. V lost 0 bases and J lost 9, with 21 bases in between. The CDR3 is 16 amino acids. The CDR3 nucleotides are TGCAGCGTTGAAGATCTAGCAGTACTCGGGGTGGGTGAGCAGTTCTTC. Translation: CSVEDLAVLGVGEQFF.

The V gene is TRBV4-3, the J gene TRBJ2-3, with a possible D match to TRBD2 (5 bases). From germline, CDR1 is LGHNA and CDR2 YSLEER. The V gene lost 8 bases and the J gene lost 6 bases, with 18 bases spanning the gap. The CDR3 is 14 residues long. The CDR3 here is CASGLTTAQDTQYF. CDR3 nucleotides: TGCGCCAGCGGACTGACGACGGCGCAGGATACGCAGTATTTT.

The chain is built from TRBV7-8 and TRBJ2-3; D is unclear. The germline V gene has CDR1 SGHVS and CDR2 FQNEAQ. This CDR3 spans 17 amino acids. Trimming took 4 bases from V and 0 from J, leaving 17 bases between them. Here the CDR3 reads CASSSRINWISTDTQYF. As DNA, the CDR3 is TGTGCCAGCAGCTCTCGAATCAATTGGATTAGCACAGATACGCAGTATTTT.

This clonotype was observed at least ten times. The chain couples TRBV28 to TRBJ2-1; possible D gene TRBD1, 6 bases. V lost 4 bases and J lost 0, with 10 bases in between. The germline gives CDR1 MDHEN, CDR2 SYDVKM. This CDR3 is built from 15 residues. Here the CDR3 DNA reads TGTGCCAGCAGTTCCGGGACAACCTCCTACAATGAGCAGTTCTTC. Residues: CASSSGTTSYNEQFF.

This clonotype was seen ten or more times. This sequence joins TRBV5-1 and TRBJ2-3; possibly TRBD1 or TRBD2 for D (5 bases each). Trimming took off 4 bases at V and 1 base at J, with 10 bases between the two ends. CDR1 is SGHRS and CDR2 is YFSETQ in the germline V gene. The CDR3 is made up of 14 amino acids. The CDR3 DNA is TGCGCCAGCAGCACGGGACCTGGCACAGATACGCAGTATTTT. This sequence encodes CASSTGPGTDTQYF.

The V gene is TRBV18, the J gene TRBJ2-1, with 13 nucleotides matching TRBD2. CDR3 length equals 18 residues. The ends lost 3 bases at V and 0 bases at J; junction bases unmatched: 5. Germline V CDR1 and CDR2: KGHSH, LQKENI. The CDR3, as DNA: TGTGCCAGCTCACCGACTAGCGGGGGGCCCTACTCCTACAATGAGCAGTTCTTC. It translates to CASSPTSGGPYSYNEQFF. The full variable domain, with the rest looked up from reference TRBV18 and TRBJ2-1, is NAGVMQNPRHLVRRRGQEARLRCSPMKGHSHVYWYRQLPEEGLKFMVYLQKENIIDESGMPKERFSAEFPKEGPSILRIQQVVRGDSAAYFCASSPTSGGPYSYNEQFFGPGTRLTVL.

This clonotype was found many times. CDR3 loop: CASSDSGGNQPQHF. CDR3 nucleotides: TGTGCCAGCAGTGATTCTGGGGGTAATCAGCCCCAGCATTTT. The rearrangement links TRBV25-1 to TRBJ1-5, with D possibly TRBD1 on 5 matching bases. This CDR3 comprises 14 residues. Germline V gene sequence: CDR1 MGHDK, CDR2 SYGVNS. The V and J ends lost 3 bases and 4 bases respectively, with 10 bases between them.

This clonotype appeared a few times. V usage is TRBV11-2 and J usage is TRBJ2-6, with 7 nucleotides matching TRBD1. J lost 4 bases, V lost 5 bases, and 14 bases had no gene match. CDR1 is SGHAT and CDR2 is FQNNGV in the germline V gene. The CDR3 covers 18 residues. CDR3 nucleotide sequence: TGTGCCAGCAGCGCCCGCTGGACAGGCGTTGTGGGGGCCAACGTCCTGACTTTC. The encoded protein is CASSARWTGVVGANVLTF.

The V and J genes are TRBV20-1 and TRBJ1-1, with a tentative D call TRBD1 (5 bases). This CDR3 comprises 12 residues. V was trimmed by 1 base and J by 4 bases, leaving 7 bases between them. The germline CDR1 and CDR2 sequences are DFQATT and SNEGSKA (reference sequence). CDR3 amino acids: CSARVRGTEAFF. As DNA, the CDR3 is TGCAGTGCTAGAGTAAGGGGCACTGAAGCTTTCTTT.

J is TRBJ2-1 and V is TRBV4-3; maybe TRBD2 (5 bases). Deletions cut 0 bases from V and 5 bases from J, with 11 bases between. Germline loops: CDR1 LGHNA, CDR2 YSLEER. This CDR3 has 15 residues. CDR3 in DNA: TGCGCCAGCAGCCAAGATGGACTGGCTGACAATGAGCAGTTCTTC. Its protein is CASSQDGLADNEQFF.

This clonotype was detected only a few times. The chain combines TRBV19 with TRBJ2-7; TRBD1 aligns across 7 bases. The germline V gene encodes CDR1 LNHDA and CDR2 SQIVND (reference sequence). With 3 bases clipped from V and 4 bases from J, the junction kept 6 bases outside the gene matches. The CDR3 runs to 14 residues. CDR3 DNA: TGTGCCAGTAGTATTGCCGCAGGGGGTTACGAGCAGTACTTC. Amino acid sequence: CASSIAAGGYEQYF.

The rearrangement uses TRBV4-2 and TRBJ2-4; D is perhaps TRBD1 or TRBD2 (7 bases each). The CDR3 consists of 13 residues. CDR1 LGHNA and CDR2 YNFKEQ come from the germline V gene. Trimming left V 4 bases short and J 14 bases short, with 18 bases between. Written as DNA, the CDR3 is TGTGCCAGCAGCCCGGGGGGCAGGGGGGCTAAGTACTTC. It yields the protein CASSPGGRGAKYF.

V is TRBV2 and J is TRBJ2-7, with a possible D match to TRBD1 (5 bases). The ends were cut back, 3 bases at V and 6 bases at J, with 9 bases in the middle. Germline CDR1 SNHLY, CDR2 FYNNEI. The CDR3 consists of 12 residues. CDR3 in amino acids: CASSDRRAEQYF. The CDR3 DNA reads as TGTGCCAGCAGTGATCGCAGGGCCGAGCAGTACTTC.

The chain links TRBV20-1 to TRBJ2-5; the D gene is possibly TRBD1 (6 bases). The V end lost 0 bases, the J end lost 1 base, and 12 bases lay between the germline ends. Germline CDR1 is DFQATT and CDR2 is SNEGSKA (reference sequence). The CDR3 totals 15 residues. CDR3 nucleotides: TGCAGTGCTAGAGATTCCTCGGACAGCCAAGAGACCCAGTACTTC. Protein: CSARDSSDSQETQYF.

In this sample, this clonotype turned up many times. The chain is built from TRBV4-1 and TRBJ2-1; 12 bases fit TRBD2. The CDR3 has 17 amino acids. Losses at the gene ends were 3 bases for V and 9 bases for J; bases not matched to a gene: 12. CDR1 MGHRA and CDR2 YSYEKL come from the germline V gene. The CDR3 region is CASSQPEETSGRGEQFF. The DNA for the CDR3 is TGCGCCAGCAGCCAGCCCGAAGAGACTAGCGGGAGAGGTGAGCAGTTCTTC.

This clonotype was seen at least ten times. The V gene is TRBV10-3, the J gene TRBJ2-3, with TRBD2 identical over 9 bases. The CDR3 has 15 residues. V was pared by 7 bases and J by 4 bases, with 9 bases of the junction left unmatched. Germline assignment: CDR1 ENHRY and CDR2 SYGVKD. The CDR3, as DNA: TGTGCCATCACCTCGCCGGGACTAGCTTCAGATACGCAGTATTTT. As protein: CAITSPGLASDTQYF.

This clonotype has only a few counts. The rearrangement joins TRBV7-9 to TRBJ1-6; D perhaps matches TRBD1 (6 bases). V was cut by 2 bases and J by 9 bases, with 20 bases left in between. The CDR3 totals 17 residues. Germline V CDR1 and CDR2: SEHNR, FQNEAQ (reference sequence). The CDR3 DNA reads TGTGCCAGCAGCTTAACAATTTCCGGGACACGGGGTTCACCCCTCCACTTT. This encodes CASSLTISGTRGSPLHF.

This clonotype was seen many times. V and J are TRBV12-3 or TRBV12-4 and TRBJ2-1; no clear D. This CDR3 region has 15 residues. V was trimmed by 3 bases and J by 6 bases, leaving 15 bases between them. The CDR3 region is CASSFGLGMGNEQFF. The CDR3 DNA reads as TGTGCCAGCAGTTTCGGTCTAGGGATGGGCAATGAGCAGTTCTTC.

The CDR3 region is CASSLVARGSNEQFF. The CDR3 DNA follows: TGTGCCAGCAGCTTAGTAGCGCGGGGTTCCAATGAGCAGTTCTTC. This chain links TRBV7-9 with TRBJ2-1; the D gene is possibly TRBD2 (6 bases). The germline CDR1 and CDR2 sequences are SEHNR and FQNEAQ (reference sequence). Trimming took off 1 base at V and 6 bases at J, with 13 bases between the two ends. The CDR3 covers 15 residues. The whole variable domain, remainder taken from reference TRBV7-9 and TRBJ2-1, is DTGVSQNPRHKITKRGQNVTFRCDPISEHNRLYWYRQTLGQGPEFLTYFQNEAQLEKSRLLSDRFSAERPKGSFSTLEIQRTEQGDSAMYLCASSLVARGSNEQFFGPGTRLTVL.